The present entry profiles one T cell receptor (beta chain) with its context. Method: immunoSEQ multiplex PCR; TCRdb's copy keeps in-frame clones and lacks some. Found here are around 92,000 clones, 94% of them singletons; the top ten hold about 2.4%. This sample was included in a study of T cell changes during pregnancy in multiple sclerosis. With 5 bases removed from V and 4 bases from J, the gap between germline ends came to 12 bases. CDR1 MNHEY and CDR2 SMNVEV come from the germline V gene (reference sequence). CDR3 length: 13 amino acids. The source of this sequence is a female donor with multiple sclerosis, enrolled in a pregnancy study. The material sequenced was peripheral blood, taken in the third trimester of pregnancy. The chain combines TRBV27 with TRBJ2-7; a weak D match, TRBD2 (6 bases). DNA of the CDR3: TGTGCCAGCAGTCACGGCGGAGGGTACGAGCAGTACTTC. The encoded protein is CASSHGGGYEQYF.